What follows is one TCR beta chain and its context. The antigen is unknown. This record comes from a study of T cell responses to AZD1222 COVID-19 vaccine. The study, taken as a whole, reports: Repertoires were obtained only post-peak T cell response. A mostly white British donor set with more females was recruited, and clonal diversity was possibly underestimated. Along spike, vaccine-associated CD4 TCRs were found throughout, with dominance at 160-218 and 743-854. An increase in Spike-specific TCR breadth and depth was observed after two AZD1222 doses.

TCRdb's table, derived via immunoSEQ multiplex PCR, lists solely in-frame clones and lacks some. The sample carries more than 140,000 clones, approximately 90% recorded once. This TCR was sampled from an adult in good health. This sample comprised peripheral blood, obtained on day 0 of AZD1222 vaccination.

The CDR3 region is CASRQGNQPQHF. CDR3 coding DNA: TGTGCCAGTCGACAGGGGAATCAGCCCCAGCATTTT. The chain has TRBV19 and TRBJ1-5; 8 nucleotides line up with TRBD1. The V gene end was trimmed by 8 bases and the J gene end by 4 bases; junction bases not matched to a gene: 1. The CDR3 has 12 residues. The germline CDR1 and CDR2 sequences are LNHDA and SQIVND (reference sequence).